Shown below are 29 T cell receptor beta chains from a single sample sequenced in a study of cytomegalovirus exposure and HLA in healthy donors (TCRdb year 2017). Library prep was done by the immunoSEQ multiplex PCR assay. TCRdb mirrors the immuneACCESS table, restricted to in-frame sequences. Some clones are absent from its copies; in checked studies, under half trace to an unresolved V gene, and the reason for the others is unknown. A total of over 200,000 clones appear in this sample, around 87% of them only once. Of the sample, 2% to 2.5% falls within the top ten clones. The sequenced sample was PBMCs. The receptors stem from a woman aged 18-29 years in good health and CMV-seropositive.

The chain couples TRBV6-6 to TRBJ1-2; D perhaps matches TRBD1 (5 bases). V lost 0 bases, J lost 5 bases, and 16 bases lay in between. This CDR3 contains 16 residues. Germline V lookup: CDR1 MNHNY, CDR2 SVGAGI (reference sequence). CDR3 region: CASSYSPVEGIYGYTF. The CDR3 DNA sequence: TGTGCCAGCAGTTACTCACCCGTGGAGGGGATTTATGGCTACACCTTC.

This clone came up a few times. CDR3 bases: TGCAGTGCCAGGACTGACACTGAAGCTTTCTTT. This translates into CSARTDTEAFF. The chain couples TRBV20-1 to TRBJ1-1; D unresolved. V shed 6 bases and J shed 3 bases, with 8 bases lying between them. Germline CDR1 and CDR2: DFQATT and SNEGSKA (reference sequence). This CDR3 spans 11 amino acids.

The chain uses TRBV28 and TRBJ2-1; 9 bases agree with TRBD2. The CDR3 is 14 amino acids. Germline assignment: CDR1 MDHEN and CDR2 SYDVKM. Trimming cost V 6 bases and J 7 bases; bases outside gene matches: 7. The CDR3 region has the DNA TGTGCCAGCAGGACTAGCGGCAACCGGAATGAGCAGTTCTTC. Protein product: CASRTSGNRNEQFF.

CDR3 sequence reads: CASSLFSGGSTEAFF. The CDR3, as DNA: TGTGCCAGCAGTTTATTCTCCGGGGGGTCCACTGAAGCTTTCTTT. V is TRBV27 and J is TRBJ1-1; possible D gene TRBD1, 5 bases. The CDR3 consists of 15 residues. The germline gives CDR1 MNHEY, CDR2 SMNVEV (reference sequence). Trimming removed 1 base at V and 4 bases at J, with 13 bases between.

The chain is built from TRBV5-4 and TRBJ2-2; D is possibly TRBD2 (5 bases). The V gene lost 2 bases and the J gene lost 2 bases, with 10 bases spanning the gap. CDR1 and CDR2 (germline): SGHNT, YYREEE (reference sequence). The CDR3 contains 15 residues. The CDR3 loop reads CASSFRAANTGELFF. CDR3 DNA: TGTGCCAGCAGCTTCAGAGCGGCTAACACCGGGGAGCTGTTTTTT.

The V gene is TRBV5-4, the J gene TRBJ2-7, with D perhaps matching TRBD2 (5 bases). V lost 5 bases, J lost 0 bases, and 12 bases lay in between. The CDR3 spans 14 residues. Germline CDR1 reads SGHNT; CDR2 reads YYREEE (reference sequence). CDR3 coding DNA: TGTGCCAGCAGTTCCCTAGCTGTCTCCTACGAGCAGTACTTC. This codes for CASSSLAVSYEQYF.

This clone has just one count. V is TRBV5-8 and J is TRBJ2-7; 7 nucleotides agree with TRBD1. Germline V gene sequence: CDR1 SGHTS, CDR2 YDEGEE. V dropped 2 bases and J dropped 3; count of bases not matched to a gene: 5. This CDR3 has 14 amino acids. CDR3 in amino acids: CASSFGTADYEQYF. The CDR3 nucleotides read TGTGCCAGCAGCTTTGGGACAGCCGACTACGAGCAGTACTTC.

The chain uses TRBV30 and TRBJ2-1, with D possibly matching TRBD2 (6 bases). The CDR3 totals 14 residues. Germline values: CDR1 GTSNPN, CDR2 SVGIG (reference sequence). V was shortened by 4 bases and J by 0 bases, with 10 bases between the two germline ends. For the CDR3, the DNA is TGTGCCTGGAAGCGGGCCGCCTCCTACAATGAGCAGTTCTTC. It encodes CAWKRAASYNEQFF.

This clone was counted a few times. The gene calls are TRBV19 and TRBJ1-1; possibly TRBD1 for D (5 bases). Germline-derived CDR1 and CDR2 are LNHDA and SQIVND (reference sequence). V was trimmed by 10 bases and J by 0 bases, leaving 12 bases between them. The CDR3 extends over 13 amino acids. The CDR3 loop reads CATEEGMNTEAFF. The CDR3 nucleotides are TGTGCCACCGAGGAGGGGATGAACACTGAAGCTTTCTTT.

The CDR3 loop is CASSSLERVNTEAFF. CDR3 in DNA: TGTGCCAGCAGTTCCCTTGAGAGGGTGAACACTGAAGCTTTCTTT. V is TRBV27 and J is TRBJ1-1, with D uncertain. Germline CDR1 reads MNHEY; CDR2 reads SMNVEV (reference sequence). The CDR3 covers 15 residues. V lost 4 bases and J 0 bases, leaving 12 bases between the germline ends.

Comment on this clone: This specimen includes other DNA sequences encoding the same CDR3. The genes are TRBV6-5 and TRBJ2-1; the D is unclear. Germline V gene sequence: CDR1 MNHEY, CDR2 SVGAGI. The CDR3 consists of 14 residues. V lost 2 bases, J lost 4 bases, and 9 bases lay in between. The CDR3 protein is CASSYDSSYNEQFF. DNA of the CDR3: TGTGCCAGCAGTTACGACTCCTCTTACAATGAGCAGTTCTTC.

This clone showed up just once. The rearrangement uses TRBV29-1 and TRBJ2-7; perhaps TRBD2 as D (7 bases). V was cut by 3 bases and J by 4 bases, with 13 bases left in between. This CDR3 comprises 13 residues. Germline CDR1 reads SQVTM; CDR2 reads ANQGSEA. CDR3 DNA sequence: TGCAGCGTTGAGGGGGCGGGAGAGTACGAGCAGTACTTC. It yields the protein CSVEGAGEYEQYF.

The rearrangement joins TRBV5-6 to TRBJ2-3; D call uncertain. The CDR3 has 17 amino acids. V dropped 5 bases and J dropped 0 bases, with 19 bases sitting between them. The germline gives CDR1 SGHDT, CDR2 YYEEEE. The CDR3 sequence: CASREYELRSSTDTQYF. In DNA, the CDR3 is TGTGCCAGCAGGGAGTACGAGTTAAGGTCTAGCACAGATACGCAGTATTTT.

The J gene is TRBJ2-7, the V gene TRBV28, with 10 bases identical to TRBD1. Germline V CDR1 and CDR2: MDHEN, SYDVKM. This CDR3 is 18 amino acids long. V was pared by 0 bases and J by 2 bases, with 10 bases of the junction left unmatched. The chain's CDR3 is CASSLWVIGQGVTYEQYF. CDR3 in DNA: TGTGCCAGCAGTTTATGGGTGATAGGACAGGGGGTAACCTACGAGCAGTACTTC.

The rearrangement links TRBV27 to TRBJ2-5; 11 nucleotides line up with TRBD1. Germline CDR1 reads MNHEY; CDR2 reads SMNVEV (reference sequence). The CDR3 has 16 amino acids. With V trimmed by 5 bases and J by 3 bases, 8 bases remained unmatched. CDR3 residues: CASSPLAGQGEETQYF. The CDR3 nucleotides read TGTGCCAGCAGTCCTTTGGCGGGACAGGGGGAAGAGACCCAGTACTTC.

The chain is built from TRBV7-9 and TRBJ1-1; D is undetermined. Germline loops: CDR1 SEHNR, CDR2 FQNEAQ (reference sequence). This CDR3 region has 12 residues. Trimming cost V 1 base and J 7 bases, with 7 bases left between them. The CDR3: CASSLGESEAFF. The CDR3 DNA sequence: TGTGCCAGCAGCTTAGGGGAGAGTGAAGCTTTCTTT.

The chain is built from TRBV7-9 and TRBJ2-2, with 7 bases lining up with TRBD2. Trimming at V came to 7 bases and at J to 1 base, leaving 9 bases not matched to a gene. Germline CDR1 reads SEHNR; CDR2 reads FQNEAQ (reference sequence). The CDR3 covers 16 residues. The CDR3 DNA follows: TGTGCCAGCAATGGGGGGGGTCAGGAGAACACCGGGGAGCTGTTTTTT. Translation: CASNGGGQENTGELFF.

As DNA, the CDR3 is TGTGCCAGCAAGTTGGGGGGGGCGAAAAACACTGAAGCTTTCTTT. The encoded protein is CASKLGGAKNTEAFF. This rearrangement joins TRBV7-9 to TRBJ1-1, with a possible D match to TRBD1 (6 bases). Germline CDR1 and CDR2: SEHNR and FQNEAQ (reference sequence). The CDR3 spans 15 residues. Deletions cut 7 bases from V and 2 bases from J, with 17 bases between. Together with reference TRBV7-9 and TRBJ1-1, the CDR3 gives the full variable domain: DTGVSQNPRHKITKRGQNVTFRCDPISEHNRLYWYRQTLGQGPEFLTYFQNEAQLEKSRLLSDRFSAERPKGSFSTLEIQRTEQGDSAMYLCASKLGGAKNTEAFFGQGTRLTVV.

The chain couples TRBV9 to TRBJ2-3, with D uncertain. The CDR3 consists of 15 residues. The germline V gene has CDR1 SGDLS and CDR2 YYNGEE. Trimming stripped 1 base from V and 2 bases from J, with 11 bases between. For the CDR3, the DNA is TGTGCCAGCAGCGTAAGAAGCCGCCTCACAGATACGCAGTATTTT. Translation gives CASSVRSRLTDTQYF.

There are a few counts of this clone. The CDR3, as DNA: TGTGCCAGCAGCCCAAGGGGGAGCTCTGGAAACACCATATATTTT. Its translation: CASSPRGSSGNTIYF. V gene TRBV7-8 combines with J gene TRBJ1-3; possible D gene TRBD1, 6 bases. This CDR3 is built from 15 residues. With 5 bases removed from V and 0 bases from J, the gap between germline ends came to 11 bases. CDR1 SGHVS and CDR2 FQNEAQ come from the germline V gene.

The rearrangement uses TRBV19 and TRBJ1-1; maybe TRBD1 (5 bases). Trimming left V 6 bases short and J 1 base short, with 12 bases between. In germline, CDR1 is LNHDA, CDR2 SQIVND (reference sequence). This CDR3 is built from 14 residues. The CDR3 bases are TGTGCCAGTAGCCCCCCTCAGGGGAACACTGAAGCTTTCTTT. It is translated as CASSPPQGNTEAFF.

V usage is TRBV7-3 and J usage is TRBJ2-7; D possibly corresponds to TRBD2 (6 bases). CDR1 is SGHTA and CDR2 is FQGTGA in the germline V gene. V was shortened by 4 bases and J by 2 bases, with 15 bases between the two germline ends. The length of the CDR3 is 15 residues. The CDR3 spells CASSSAGTLPYEQYF. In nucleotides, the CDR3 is TGTGCCAGCAGCTCCGCCGGGACTCTACCCTACGAGCAGTACTTC. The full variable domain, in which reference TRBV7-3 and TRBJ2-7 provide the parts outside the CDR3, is GAGVSQTPSNKVTEKGKYVELRCDPISGHTALYWYRQSLGQGPEFLIYFQGTGAADDSGLPNDRFFAVRPEGSVSTLKIQRTERGDSAVYLCASSSAGTLPYEQYFGPGTRLTVT.

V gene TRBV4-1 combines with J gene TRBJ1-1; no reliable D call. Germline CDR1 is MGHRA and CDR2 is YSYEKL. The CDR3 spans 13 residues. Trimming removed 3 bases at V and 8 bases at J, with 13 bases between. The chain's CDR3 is CASSHPPEREAFF. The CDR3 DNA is TGCGCCAGCAGCCATCCTCCCGAGAGAGAAGCTTTCTTT.

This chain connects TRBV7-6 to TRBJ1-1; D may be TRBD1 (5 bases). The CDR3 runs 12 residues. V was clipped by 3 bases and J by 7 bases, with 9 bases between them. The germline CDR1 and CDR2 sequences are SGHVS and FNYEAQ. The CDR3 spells CASSLDQGEAFF. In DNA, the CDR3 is TGTGCCAGCAGCTTGGACCAGGGTGAAGCTTTCTTT.

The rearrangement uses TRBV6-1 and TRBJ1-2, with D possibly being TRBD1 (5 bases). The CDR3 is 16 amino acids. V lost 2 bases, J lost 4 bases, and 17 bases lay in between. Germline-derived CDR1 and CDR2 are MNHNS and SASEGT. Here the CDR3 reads CASSESKGNPSYGYTF. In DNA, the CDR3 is TGTGCCAGCAGTGAATCAAAGGGGAACCCCAGCTATGGCTACACCTTC.

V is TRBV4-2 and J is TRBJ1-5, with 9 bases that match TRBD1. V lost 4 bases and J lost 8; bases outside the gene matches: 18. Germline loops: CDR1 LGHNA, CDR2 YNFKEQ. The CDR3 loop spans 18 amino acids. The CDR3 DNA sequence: TGTGCCAGCAGCCTCTCACCACAGGGGGCGATTCTGGCAGAGCCCCAGCATTTT. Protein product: CASSLSPQGAILAEPQHF.

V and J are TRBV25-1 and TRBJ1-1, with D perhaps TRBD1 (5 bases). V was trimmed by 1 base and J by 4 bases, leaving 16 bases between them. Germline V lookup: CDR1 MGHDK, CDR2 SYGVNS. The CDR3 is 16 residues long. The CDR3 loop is CASSEFRTGGATEAFF. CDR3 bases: TGTGCCAGCAGTGAATTCCGGACGGGAGGGGCCACTGAAGCTTTCTTT.

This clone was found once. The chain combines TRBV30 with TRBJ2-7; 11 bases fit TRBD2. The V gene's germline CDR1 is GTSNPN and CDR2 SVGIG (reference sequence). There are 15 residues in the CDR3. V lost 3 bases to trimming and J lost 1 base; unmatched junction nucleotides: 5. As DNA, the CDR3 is TGTGCCTGGAGAAAACTAGCGGGAGCTTCCTACGAGCAGTACTTC. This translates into CAWRKLAGASYEQYF.

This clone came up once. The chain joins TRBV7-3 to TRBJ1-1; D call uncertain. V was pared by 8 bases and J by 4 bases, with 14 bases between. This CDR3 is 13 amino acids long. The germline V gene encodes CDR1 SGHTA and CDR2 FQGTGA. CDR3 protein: CASGRGRLTEAFF. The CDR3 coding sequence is TGTGCCAGCGGCCGAGGGCGCCTCACTGAAGCTTTCTTT.